The 13 T cell receptor beta chains listed next were all sequenced from one sample in a study of spatial heterogeneity in lung cancer. TCRdb re-analysed the 5' RACE reads in MiXCR, keeping a single row per CDR3 protein. The sample records 77,000 or so distinct CDR3 sequences, approximately 18% being singletons. The sample's time point: sample taken at primary tumor resection. In each case, whole RNA from tumor, nontumor lung or frozen PBMC was sequenced unsorted. Sequenced here: PBMCs, sampled at surgery. These receptors were obtained from a male donor with early-stage non-small cell lung cancer.

This clonotype was seen only a few times. The chain is built from TRBV7-2 and TRBJ2-5; D unresolved. With 5 bases removed from V and 5 bases from J, the gap between germline ends came to 6 bases. This CDR3 contains 11 residues. Germline assignment: CDR1 SGHTA and CDR2 FQGNSA. The CDR3 loop is CASSEQETQYF. In DNA form, the CDR3 reads TGTGCCAGCAGCGAACAGGAGACCCAGTACTTC.

In its sample, this clonotype was seen a few times. V usage is TRBV28 and J usage is TRBJ2-7; no reliable D call. The germline CDR1 and CDR2 sequences are MDHEN and SYDVKM. V was shortened by 6 bases and J by 0 bases, with 12 bases between the two germline ends. CDR3 size: 14 residues. CDR3 DNA: TGTGCCAGCAGCCTCTCGGCCAGCTCCTACGAGCAGTACTTC. Amino acids: CASSLSASSYEQYF.

A few counts support this clonotype. The rearrangement joins TRBV18 to TRBJ2-1; the D gene is possibly TRBD1 (7 bases). V was clipped by 6 bases and J by 7 bases, with 16 bases between them. CDR1 is KGHSH, CDR2 LQKENI, per germline. The CDR3 runs 14 residues. The CDR3 protein is CASSRTGAGNEQFF. The CDR3 DNA reads TGTGCCAGCTCGCGTACAGGGGCGGGAAATGAGCAGTTCTTC. Variable domain in full (rest from reference TRBV18 and TRBJ2-1): NAGVMQNPRHLVRRRGQEARLRCSPMKGHSHVYWYRQLPEEGLKFMVYLQKENIIDESGMPKERFSAEFPKEGPSILRIQQVVRGDSAAYFCASSRTGAGNEQFFGPGTRLTVL.

This clonotype was picked up a small number of times. The chain recombines TRBV2 with TRBJ2-7; possible D gene TRBD2, 6 bases. V lost 5 bases and J 0 bases, leaving 11 bases between the germline ends. This CDR3 has 14 amino acids. Germline V lookup: CDR1 SNHLY, CDR2 FYNNEI. The CDR3 region has the DNA TGTGCCAGCAGTCTAGCGTTGAGCTCCTACGAGCAGTACTTC. Protein product: CASSLALSSYEQYF.

This clonotype was detected ten times or more. V is TRBV4-3 and J is TRBJ2-6; a possible D gene is TRBD1 (6 bases). CDR3 length equals 18 residues. V gave up 0 bases and J gave up 0 bases, with 12 bases separating them. Germline CDR1 and CDR2: LGHNA and YSLEER. As DNA, the CDR3 is TGCGCCAGCAGCCAAGAACAGGGCCTGAGCTCTGGGGCCAACGTCCTGACTTTC. It yields the protein CASSQEQGLSSGANVLTF.

The V call is TRBV29-1, the J call TRBJ1-1; D is undetermined. This CDR3 comprises 12 residues. V was shortened by 4 bases and J by 0 bases, with 6 bases between the two germline ends. Germline V CDR1 and CDR2: SQVTM, ANQGSEA. DNA for the CDR3: TGCAGCGTTGGTTACATGAACACTGAAGCTTTCTTT. It yields the protein CSVGYMNTEAFF.

This clonotype was seen a handful of times. This chain uses TRBV6-1 with TRBJ2-1, with unresolved D. V lost 2 bases to trimming and J lost 13 bases, with 15 bases between them. This CDR3 has 13 residues. Germline assignment: CDR1 MNHNS and CDR2 SASEGT. CDR3 region: CASSERSSRTQFF. The CDR3 DNA reads as TGTGCCAGCAGTGAACGGTCATCCCGCACTCAGTTCTTC.

This clonotype has just a few counts. The chain has TRBV20-1 and TRBJ2-1; D gene ambiguous. Germline CDR1 DFQATT, CDR2 SNEGSKA (reference sequence). The germline V and J ends were trimmed by 7 bases and 5 bases, with 9 bases remaining between them. The length of the CDR3 is 11 residues. The CDR3: CSGSEHNEQFF. In DNA, the CDR3 is TGCAGTGGGTCAGAGCACAATGAGCAGTTCTTC.

This clonotype has a count of ten or more. The V gene is TRBV7-9, the J gene TRBJ2-5, with a weak D call TRBD2 (6 bases). This CDR3 region has 15 residues. Between the trimmed V and J ends, which lost 5 bases and 5 bases, there was a span of 18 bases. Germline CDR1 reads SEHNR; CDR2 reads FQNEAQ (reference sequence). The CDR3 sequence: CASSLRSGERETQYF. DNA of the CDR3: TGTGCCAGCAGCCTCCGTTCGGGGGAGCGTGAGACCCAGTACTTC.

This clonotype appeared a few times. The rearrangement uses TRBV24-1 and TRBJ2-3; D perhaps matches TRBD1 (5 bases). V lost 6 bases and J lost 0, with 12 bases in between. The germline V gene has CDR1 KGHDR and CDR2 SFDVKD. The CDR3 totals 15 residues. The CDR3 is CATSLGPASTDTQYF. The CDR3, as DNA: TGTGCCACCAGTTTGGGGCCAGCTAGCACAGATACGCAGTATTTT.

This clonotype was seen at least ten times. This chain joins TRBV7-2 and TRBJ2-1; 9 bases agree with TRBD2. V trimming: 5 bases; J trimming: 0 bases; junction bases outside the gene matches: 5. Germline V gene lookup returns CDR1 SGHTA and CDR2 FQGNSA. The CDR3 runs to 16 residues. CDR3 sequence (DNA): TGTGCCAGCAGCGAGTATAGCGGGAGCTCCTACAATGAGCAGTTCTTC. Protein sequence: CASSEYSGSSYNEQFF.

This clonotype was counted a few times. The chain links TRBV5-1 to TRBJ2-1, with 7 bases matching TRBD2. J was trimmed by 8 bases and V by 0 bases; bases with no gene match: 8. Germline V CDR1 and CDR2: SGHRS, YFSETQ. The CDR3 covers 15 residues. Here the CDR3 DNA reads TGCGCCAGCAGCTTGGCCCGCGGGAGAGGGGATGAGCAGTTCTTC. This sequence encodes CASSLARGRGDEQFF.

This clonotype has only a few counts. The V gene is TRBV10-3, the J gene TRBJ2-4, with TRBD2 identical over 10 bases. This CDR3 region has 15 residues. V was clipped by 0 bases and J by 7 bases; unmatched bases: 3. Germline CDR1 reads ENHRY; CDR2 reads SYGVKD. The CDR3 reads CAISESVAGGNIQYF. For the CDR3, the DNA is TGTGCCATCAGTGAGTCTGTAGCGGGAGGTAACATTCAGTACTTC.